Sequencing of this T cell receptor beta chain was carried out in a study of T-cell memory formation after mild COVID-19. The CDR3 sequence is 15 residues long. Germline V lookup: CDR1 LGHNA, CDR2 YSLEER. Trimming stripped 0 bases from V and 10 bases from J, with 13 bases between. Study results and limitations: Clones which contracted sat mainly in CM and EM if CD4+, and in EMRA if CD8+.

This clonotype was picked up a small number of times. The antigen is unknown. MiXCR, run by TCRdb on the 5' RACE reads, gives a single entry per CDR3 protein. The table lists just under 150,000 distinct CDR3 sequences, about 5.5% of them singletons. The specimen was PBMCs or a T cell subset sorted from them (not recorded which). The clonotype originates from an adult woman who had mild COVID-19 (a few samples of this study predate the infection). Cell type and time point are not known. The chain uses TRBV4-3 and TRBJ1-6; D remains ambiguous. CDR3 DNA sequence: TGCGCCAGCAGCCAAGATCGAAACGTCGGATCACCCCTCCACTTT. As protein: CASSQDRNVGSPLHF.